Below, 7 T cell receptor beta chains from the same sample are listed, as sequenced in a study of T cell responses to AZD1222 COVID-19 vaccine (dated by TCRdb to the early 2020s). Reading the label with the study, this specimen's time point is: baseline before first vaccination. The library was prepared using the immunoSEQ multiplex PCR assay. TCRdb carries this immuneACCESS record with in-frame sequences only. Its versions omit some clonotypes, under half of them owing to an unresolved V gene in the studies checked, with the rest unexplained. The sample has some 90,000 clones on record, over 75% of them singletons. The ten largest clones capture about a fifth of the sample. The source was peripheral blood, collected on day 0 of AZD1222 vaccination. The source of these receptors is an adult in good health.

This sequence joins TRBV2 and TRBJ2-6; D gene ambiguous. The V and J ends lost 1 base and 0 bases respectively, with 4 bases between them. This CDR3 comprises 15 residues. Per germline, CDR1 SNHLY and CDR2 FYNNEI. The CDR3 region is CASSEVFSGANVLTF. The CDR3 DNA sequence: TGTGCCAGCAGTGAAGTCTTCTCTGGGGCCAACGTCCTGACTTTC.

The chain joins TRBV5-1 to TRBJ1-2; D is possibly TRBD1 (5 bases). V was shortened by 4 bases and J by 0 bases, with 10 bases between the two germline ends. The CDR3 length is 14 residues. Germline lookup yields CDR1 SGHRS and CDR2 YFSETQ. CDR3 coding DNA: TGCGCCAGCAGCCCCGACAGCACTAACTATGGCTACACCTTC. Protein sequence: CASSPDSTNYGYTF. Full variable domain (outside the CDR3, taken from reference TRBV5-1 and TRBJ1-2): KAGVTQTPRYLIKTRGQQVTLSCSPISGHRSVSWYQQTPGQGLQFLFEYFSETQRNKGNFPGRFSGRQFSNSRSEMNVSTLELGDSALYLCASSPDSTNYGYTFGSGTRLTVV.

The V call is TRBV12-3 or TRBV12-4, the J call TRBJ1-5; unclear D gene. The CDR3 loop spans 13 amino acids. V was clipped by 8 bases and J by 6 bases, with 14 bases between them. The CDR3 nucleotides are TGTGCCAGCGGCCAGGTGGGGAGTCAGCCCCAGCATTTT. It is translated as CASGQVGSQPQHF.

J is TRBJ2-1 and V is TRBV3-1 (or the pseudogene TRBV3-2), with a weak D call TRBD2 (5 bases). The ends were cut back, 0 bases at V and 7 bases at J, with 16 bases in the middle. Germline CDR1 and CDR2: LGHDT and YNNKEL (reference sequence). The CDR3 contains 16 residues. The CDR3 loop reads CASSQEPTNRGNEQFF. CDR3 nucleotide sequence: TGTGCCAGCAGCCAAGAGCCGACTAACCGCGGGAATGAGCAGTTCTTC.

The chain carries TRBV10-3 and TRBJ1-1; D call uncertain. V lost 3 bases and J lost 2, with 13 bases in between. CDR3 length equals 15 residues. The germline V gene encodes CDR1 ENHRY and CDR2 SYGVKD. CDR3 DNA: TGTGCCATCAGTGATAATGGATTCTCTAACACTGAAGCTTTCTTT. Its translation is CAISDNGFSNTEAFF.

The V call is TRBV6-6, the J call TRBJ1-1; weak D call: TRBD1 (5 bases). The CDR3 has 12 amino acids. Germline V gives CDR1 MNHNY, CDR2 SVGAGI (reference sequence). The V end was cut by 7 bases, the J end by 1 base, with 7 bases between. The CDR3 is CASTQGNTEAFF. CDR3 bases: TGTGCCAGCACCCAGGGGAACACTGAAGCTTTCTTT.

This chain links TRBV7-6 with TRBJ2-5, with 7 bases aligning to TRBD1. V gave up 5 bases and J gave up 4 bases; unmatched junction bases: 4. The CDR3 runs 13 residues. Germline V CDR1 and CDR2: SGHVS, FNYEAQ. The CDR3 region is CASSRGTAETQYF. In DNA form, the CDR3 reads TGTGCCAGCAGCCGAGGGACAGCAGAGACCCAGTACTTC.